These 12 T cell receptor beta chains share one sample of origin, sequenced in a study of vaccination and CD4 T cells after COVID-19. These receptors have no known antigen. Treatment: roughly ten-day PBMC culture with coronavirus spike peptide pools or control peptides (ViraFEST assay). Once obtained from cultured CD4+ T cells, the DNA was sequenced using the Oncomine TCR Beta short-read assay. MiXCR, applied by TCRdb to the PCR reads, yields one record per CDR3 protein. Of 25,000 to 30,000 distinct CDR3 sequences detected, around 60% appear once; the ten largest clones hold around 17%. This specimen was CD4+ T cells from blood, cultured in vitro, taken after SARS-CoV-2 vaccination. All receptors derive from a human donor who received a COVID-19 vaccine.

V gene TRBV24-1 combines with J gene TRBJ2-2; the D is unclear. The CDR3 has 14 residues. Germline V gene sequence: CDR1 KGHDR, CDR2 SFDVKD. Trimming removed 3 bases from V and 2 bases from J, with 6 bases in between. The CDR3 DNA is TGTGCCACCAGTGATAACTCCAACACCGGGGAGCTGTTTTTT. Amino acids: CATSDNSNTGELFF.

The rearrangement uses TRBV5-4 and TRBJ2-3; 8 bases match TRBD2. With 3 bases clipped from V and 4 bases from J, the junction kept 10 bases outside the gene matches. This CDR3 is 16 amino acids long. CDR1 and CDR2 from the germline V gene are SGHNT and YYREEE (reference sequence). CDR3 residues: CASSSKGRGVADTQYF. In DNA form, the CDR3 reads TGTGCCAGCAGCTCAAAGGGGCGGGGGGTGGCAGATACGCAGTATTTT.

In this sample, this clonotype turned up a few times. V is TRBV2 and J is TRBJ2-3, with D possibly TRBD2 on 6 matching bases. Trimming took off 10 bases at V and 0 bases at J, with 23 bases between the two ends. The germline V gene encodes CDR1 SNHLY and CDR2 FYNNEI. This CDR3 is built from 17 residues. The CDR3 bases are TGTGCCACCCAGCTGGGAATCGGGACTCGGAGCACAGATACGCAGTATTTT. This sequence encodes CATQLGIGTRSTDTQYF.

The chain employs TRBV6-4 and TRBJ1-1; D gene ambiguous. Germline loops: CDR1 MRHNA, CDR2 SNTAGT. The length of the CDR3 is 13 residues. Trimming shortened V by 6 bases and J by 2 bases, and 10 bases separated the two germline ends. The CDR3 region is CASSFSYNTEAFF. In DNA, the CDR3 is TGTGCCAGCAGCTTCAGTTATAACACTGAAGCTTTCTTT.

The V call is TRBV10-1, the J call TRBJ1-1; maybe TRBD1 (5 bases). V shed 2 bases and J shed 7 bases, with 14 bases lying between them. The CDR3 extends over 14 amino acids. Germline V gene data show CDR1 as WNHNN and CDR2 as SYGVQD (reference sequence). CDR3 protein: CASSEEAGRNEAFF. The CDR3 nucleotides are TGCGCCAGCAGTGAGGAGGCAGGGAGGAATGAAGCTTTCTTT.

The chain employs TRBV7-2 and TRBJ1-5; the D gene is possibly TRBD1 (5 bases). CDR1 SGHTA and CDR2 FQGNSA come from the germline V gene. V was clipped by 1 base and J by 2 bases, with 12 bases between them. This CDR3 contains 16 residues. CDR3 DNA sequence: TGTGCCAGCAGCTTAGGCGGGGGAAAGGGCAATCAGCCCCAGCATTTT. This gives the protein CASSLGGGKGNQPQHF.

The rearrangement uses TRBV6-1 and TRBJ1-2, with D hard to call. The V gene's germline CDR1 is MNHNS and CDR2 SASEGT. This CDR3 region has 14 residues. With 7 bases removed from V and 4 bases from J, the gap between germline ends came to 16 bases. Here the CDR3 DNA reads TGTGCCAGCAACGTAAGATACAGATCCTATGGCTACACCTTC. This translates into CASNVRYRSYGYTF.

This chain connects TRBV6-1 to TRBJ1-2; D call uncertain. Trimming took off 6 bases at V and 3 bases at J, with 14 bases between the two ends. Germline V gives CDR1 MNHNS, CDR2 SASEGT. The CDR3 spans 14 residues. The chain's CDR3 is CASRLGSIHYGYTF. The DNA for the CDR3 is TGTGCCAGCAGGTTGGGGAGCATCCACTATGGCTACACCTTC.

The gene calls are TRBV20-1 and TRBJ2-4, with D perhaps TRBD2 (5 bases). The ends were cut back, 1 base at V and 1 base at J, with 11 bases in the middle. This CDR3 comprises 15 residues. Germline V gene sequence: CDR1 DFQATT, CDR2 SNEGSKA (reference sequence). DNA of the CDR3: TGCAGTGCTAGAGCCCGAGGCGGGGCCAAAAACATTCAGTACTTC. It encodes CSARARGGAKNIQYF.

With regard to this clonotype: The junction shows a germline mismatch at one end, possibly a read error. V usage is TRBV7-2 and J usage is TRBJ1-1, with D hard to call. Per germline, CDR1 SGHTA and CDR2 FQGNSA. The CDR3 extends over 16 amino acids. The CDR3 bases are TGTGCCAGCAGCTTATATGCCCGGGGAGGCGGCACTGAAGCTTCCTTT. It is translated as CASSLYARGGGTEASF.

This sequence joins TRBV10-1 and TRBJ1-2; unclear D gene. The CDR3 covers 14 residues. Germline-derived CDR1 and CDR2 are WNHNN and SYGVQD (reference sequence). Trimming cost V 6 bases and J 3 bases, with 14 bases left between them. The DNA for the CDR3 is TGCGCCAGCAGCCCCAGACTTGGGGACTATGGCTACACCTTC. Translation gives CASSPRLGDYGYTF.

V and J are TRBV24-1 and TRBJ1-1; D not certain. Germline assignment: CDR1 KGHDR and CDR2 SFDVKD. This CDR3 is built from 15 residues. The ends were cut back, 1 base at V and 3 bases at J, with 11 bases in the middle. CDR3 sequence: CATSDFSGRDTEAFF. The CDR3 nucleotides are TGTGCCACCAGTGATTTTTCCGGGAGGGACACTGAAGCTTTCTTT.